This TCR beta chain was documented in a study of cytomegalovirus exposure and HLA in healthy donors. Study-level findings and limits: Another analysis was done later, and it associated approximately 18,000 TCR beta sequences with HLA alleles at 0.05 false discovery rate. Earlier analysis found most TCR beta V segments productive about 87% or about 30% of the time.

Turning to this clone: Its antigen is not known.

From germline, CDR1 is LNHDA and CDR2 SQIVND (reference sequence). V gave up 8 bases and J gave up 7 bases; unmatched junction bases: 12. This CDR3 comprises 15 residues. With 60 Vbeta and 13 Jbeta primers, the PCR was carried out. Method: immunoSEQ multiplex PCR; TCRdb's copy keeps in-frame clones and lacks some. Among 150,000 to 200,000 clones listed, more than 70% were seen once. The origin of this receptor is a woman between 40 and 55 years old in good health and CMV-seronegative. Input material: PBMCs. V gene TRBV19 combines with J gene TRBJ2-1; 9 bases fit TRBD2. CDR3 sequence (DNA): TGTGCCAGTCAGCGGTATAGTAGCGGGAGAAATGAGCAGTTCTTC. This encodes CASQRYSSGRNEQFF.